This T cell receptor (beta chain) was sequenced during a study of blood T cells in healthy people across ages. General study findings and limits: Unknown CMV status may confound age-related changes in expanded clones.

A few counts support this clonotype. Its antigen is not known. Sample-barcoded 5' priming and a J-beta primer mix drove a second PCR of 7 to 11 cycles. One entry per CDR3 protein results from TCRdb running MiXCR on the 5' RACE reads. Here the sample spans 800,000 or so distinct CDR3 sequences, under 80% being singletons. The CDR3 is 16 amino acids. CDR1 and CDR2 (germline): DFQATT, SNEGSKA (reference sequence). Between the trimmed V and J ends, which lost 5 bases and 0 bases, there was a span of 19 bases. The chain couples TRBV20-1 to TRBJ2-5; possible D gene TRBD2, 7 bases. Sequencing was performed on blood. The receptor was derived from a man younger than 40 in good health. Written as DNA, the CDR3 is TGCAGTGCTGGGGGGGGCCGGGGGGAGTACCAAGAGACCCAGTACTTC. Translation: CSAGGGRGEYQETQYF.